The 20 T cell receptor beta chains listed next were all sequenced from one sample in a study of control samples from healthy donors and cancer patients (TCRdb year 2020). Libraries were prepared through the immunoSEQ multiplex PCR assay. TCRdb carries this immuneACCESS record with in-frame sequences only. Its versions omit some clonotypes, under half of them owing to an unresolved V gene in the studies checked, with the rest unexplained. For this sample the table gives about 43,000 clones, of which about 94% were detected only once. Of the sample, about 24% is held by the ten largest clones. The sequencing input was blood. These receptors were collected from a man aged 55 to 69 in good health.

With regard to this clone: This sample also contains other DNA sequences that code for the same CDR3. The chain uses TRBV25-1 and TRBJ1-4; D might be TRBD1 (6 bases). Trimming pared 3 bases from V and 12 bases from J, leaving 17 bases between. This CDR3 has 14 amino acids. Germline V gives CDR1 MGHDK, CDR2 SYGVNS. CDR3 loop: CASSEGGWGRQLFF. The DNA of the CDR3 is TGTGCCAGCAGTGAGGGGGGTTGGGGGCGTCAACTGTTTTTT. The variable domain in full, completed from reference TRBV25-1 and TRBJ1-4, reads EADIYQTPRYLVIGTGKKITLECSQTMGHDKMYWYQQDPGMELHLIHYSYGVNSTEKGDLSSESTVSRIRTEHFPLTLESARPSHTSQYLCASSEGGWGRQLFFGSGTQLSVL.

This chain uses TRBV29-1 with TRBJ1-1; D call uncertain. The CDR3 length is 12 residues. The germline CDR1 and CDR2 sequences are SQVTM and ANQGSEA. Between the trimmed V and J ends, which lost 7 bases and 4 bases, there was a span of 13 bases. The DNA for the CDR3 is TGCAGCGCACGGAGGGCTGTCACTGAAGCTTTCTTT. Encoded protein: CSARRAVTEAFF.

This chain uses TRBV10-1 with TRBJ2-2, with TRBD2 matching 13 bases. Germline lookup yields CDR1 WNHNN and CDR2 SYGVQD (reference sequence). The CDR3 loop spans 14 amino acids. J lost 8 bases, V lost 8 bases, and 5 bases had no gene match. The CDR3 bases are TGCGCCAGCGCCGGACTAGCGGGAGTGGGGGAGCTGTTTTTT. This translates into CASAGLAGVGELFF.

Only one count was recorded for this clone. CDR3 amino acids: CASSRIQGAGGQPQHF. The CDR3 DNA reads as TGTGCCAGCTCACGGATTCAGGGGGCTGGAGGTCAGCCCCAGCATTTT. This chain uses TRBV18 with TRBJ1-5, with 8 bases fitting TRBD1. The V gene end was trimmed by 4 bases and the J gene end by 6 bases; junction bases not matched to a gene: 11. Looked up from germline, CDR1 is KGHSH and CDR2 is LQKENI. The CDR3 has 16 residues.

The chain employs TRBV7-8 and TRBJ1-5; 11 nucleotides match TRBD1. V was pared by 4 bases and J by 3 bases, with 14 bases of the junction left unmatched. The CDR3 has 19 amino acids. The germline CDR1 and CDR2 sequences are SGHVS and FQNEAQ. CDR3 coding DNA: TGTGCCAGCAGCTCGGACAGGGGGCCGGATCCCGGACACAATCAGCCCCAGCATTTT. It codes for CASSSDRGPDPGHNQPQHF.

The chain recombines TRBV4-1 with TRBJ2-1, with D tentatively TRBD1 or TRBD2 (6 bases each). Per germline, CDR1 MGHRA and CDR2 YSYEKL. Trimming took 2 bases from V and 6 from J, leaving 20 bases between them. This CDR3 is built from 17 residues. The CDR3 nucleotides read TGCGCCAGCAGCCAAACGATACGCGCACAGGGAGGCAATGAGCAGTTCTTC. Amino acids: CASSQTIRAQGGNEQFF.

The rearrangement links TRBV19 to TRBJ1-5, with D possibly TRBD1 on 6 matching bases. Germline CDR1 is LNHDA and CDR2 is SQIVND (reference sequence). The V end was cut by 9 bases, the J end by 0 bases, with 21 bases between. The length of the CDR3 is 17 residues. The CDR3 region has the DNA TGTGCCAGCATTACTCTGGAGGGGGGATCTAGCAATCAGCCCCAGCATTTT. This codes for CASITLEGGSSNQPQHF.

The CDR3 DNA reads as TGTGCCAGCAGGGGGGGGACAGGGCCTTCCTACGAGCAGTACTTC. Amino acid sequence: CASRGGTGPSYEQYF. V is TRBV2 and J is TRBJ2-7, with 9 bases matching TRBD1. CDR1 is SNHLY and CDR2 is FYNNEI in the germline V gene. The CDR3 is 15 residues long. Trimming at V came to 6 bases and at J to 1 base, leaving 7 bases not matched to a gene.

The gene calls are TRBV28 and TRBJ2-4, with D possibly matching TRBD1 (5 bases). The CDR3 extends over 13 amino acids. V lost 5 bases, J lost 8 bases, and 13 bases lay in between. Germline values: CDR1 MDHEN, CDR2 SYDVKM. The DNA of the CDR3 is TGTGCCAGCAGTCCCGTTCCAGGGCACATTCAGTACTTC. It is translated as CASSPVPGHIQYF.

CDR3 in DNA: TGTGCCAGCAGTTCTCCCCTCACGGCAGGGGAGCAGTACTTC. Its translation: CASSSPLTAGEQYF. The gene calls are TRBV6-2 or TRBV6-3 and TRBJ2-7, with D possibly TRBD1 on 5 matching bases. V was shortened by 4 bases and J by 7 bases, with 17 bases between the two germline ends. There are 14 residues in the CDR3. Germline lookup yields CDR1 MNHEY and CDR2 SVGEGT.

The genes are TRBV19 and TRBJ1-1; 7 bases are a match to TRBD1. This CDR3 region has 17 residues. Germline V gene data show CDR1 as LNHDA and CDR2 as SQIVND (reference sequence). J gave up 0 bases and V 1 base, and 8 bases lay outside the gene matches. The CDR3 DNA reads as TGTGCCAGTAGTATAGTCGTGACAGGGAGACTGAACACTGAAGCTTTCTTT. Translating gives CASSIVVTGRLNTEAFF.

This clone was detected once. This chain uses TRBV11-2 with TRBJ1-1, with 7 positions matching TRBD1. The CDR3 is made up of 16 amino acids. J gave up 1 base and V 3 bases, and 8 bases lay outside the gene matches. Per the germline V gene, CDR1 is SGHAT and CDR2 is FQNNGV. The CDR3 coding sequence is TGTGCCAGCAGCTTGGAGGGGACAGCCTCGAACACTGAAGCTTTCTTT. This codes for CASSLEGTASNTEAFF.

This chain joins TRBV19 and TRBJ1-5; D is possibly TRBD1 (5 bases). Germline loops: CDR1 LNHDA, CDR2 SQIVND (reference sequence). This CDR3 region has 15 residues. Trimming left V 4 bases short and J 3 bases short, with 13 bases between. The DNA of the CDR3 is TGTGCCAGTAGTAACAACGGACACTTCAATCAGCCCCAGCATTTT. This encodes CASSNNGHFNQPQHF.

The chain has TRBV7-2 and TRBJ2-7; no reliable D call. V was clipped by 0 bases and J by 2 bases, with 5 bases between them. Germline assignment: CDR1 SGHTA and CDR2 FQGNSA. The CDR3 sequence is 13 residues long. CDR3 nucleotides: TGTGCCAGCAGCTTAGCCCAGACCTACGAGCAGTACTTC. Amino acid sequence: CASSLAQTYEQYF.

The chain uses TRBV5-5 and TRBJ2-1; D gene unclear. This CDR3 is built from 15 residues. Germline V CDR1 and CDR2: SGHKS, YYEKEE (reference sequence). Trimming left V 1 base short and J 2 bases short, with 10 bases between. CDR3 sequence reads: CASSLFSGPYNEQFF. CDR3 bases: TGTGCCAGCAGCTTGTTCTCTGGCCCCTACAATGAGCAGTTCTTC.

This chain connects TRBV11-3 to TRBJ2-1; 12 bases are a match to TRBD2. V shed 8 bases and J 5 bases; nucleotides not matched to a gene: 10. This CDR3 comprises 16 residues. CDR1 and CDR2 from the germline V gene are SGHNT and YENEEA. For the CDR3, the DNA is TGTGCCAGCCGGAGCCGGACTAGCGGGAACCACAATGAGCAGTTCTTC. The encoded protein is CASRSRTSGNHNEQFF. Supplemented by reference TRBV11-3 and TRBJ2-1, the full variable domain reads EAGVVQSPRYKIIEKKQPVAFWCNPISGHNTLYWYLQNLGQGPELLIRYENEEAVDDSQLPKDRFSAERLKGVDSTLKIQPAELGDSAVYLCASRSRTSGNHNEQFFGPGTRLTVL.

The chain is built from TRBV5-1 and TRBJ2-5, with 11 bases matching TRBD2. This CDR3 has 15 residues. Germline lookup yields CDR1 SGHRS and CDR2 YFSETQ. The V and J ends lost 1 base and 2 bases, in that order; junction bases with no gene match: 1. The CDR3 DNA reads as TGCGCCAGCAGCTTGACTAGCGGGAGACAAGAGACCCAGTACTTC. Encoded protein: CASSLTSGRQETQYF. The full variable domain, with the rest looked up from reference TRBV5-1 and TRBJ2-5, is KAGVTQTPRYLIKTRGQQVTLSCSPISGHRSVSWYQQTPGQGLQFLFEYFSETQRNKGNFPGRFSGRQFSNSRSEMNVSTLELGDSALYLCASSLTSGRQETQYFGPGTRLLVL.

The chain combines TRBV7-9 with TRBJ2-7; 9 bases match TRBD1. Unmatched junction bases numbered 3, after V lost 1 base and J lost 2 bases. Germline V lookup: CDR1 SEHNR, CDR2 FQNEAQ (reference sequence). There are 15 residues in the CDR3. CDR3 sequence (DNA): TGTGCCAGCAGCTTAGTGGGGGACAGGGCCTACGAGCAGTACTTC. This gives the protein CASSLVGDRAYEQYF.

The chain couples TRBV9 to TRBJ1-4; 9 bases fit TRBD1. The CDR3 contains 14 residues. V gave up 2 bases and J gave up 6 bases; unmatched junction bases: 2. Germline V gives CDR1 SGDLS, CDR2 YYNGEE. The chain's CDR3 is CASSVGQGYEKLFF. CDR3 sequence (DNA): TGTGCCAGCAGCGTGGGACAGGGTTATGAAAAACTGTTTTTT. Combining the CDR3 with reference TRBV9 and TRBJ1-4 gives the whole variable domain DSGVTQTPKHLITATGQRVTLRCSPRSGDLSVYWYQQSLDQGLQFLIQYYNGEERAKGNILERFSAQQFPDLHSELNLSSLELGDSALYFCASSVGQGYEKLFFGSGTQLSVL.

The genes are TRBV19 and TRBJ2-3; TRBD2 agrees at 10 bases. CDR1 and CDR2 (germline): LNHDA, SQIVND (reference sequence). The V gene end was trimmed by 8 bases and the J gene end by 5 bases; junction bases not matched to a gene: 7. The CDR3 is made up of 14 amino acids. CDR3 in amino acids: CASGGASGRDTQYF. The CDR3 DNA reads TGTGCCAGTGGGGGGGCTAGCGGGAGAGATACGCAGTATTTT.